This is a list of T cell receptor beta chains from one sample in a study of tumor-infiltrating lymphocytes in primary liver carcinoma. TCRdb reanalysed the multiplex PCR reads using MiXCR and keeps one entry per CDR3 protein. The table shows 310,000 or so distinct CDR3 sequences, with almost 60% occurring only once. Sequences were obtained from peripheral blood. The source of these receptors is a woman aged 25-40 years with primary liver carcinoma and hepatitis B virus infection. CDR3s include the opening cysteine and the closing phenylalanine or tryptophan. The D gene is left open where the match is weak. Size is omitted from some rows. Given values are once, few, many or a class for expanded clones.

clone_size	d_call	v_call	j_call	cdr3_aa	cdr3_nt
NA	NA	TRBV21-1	TRBJ2-3	CASSKRKGSTDTQYF	TGTGCCAGCAGCAAAAGAAAAGGAAGTACAGATACGCAGTATTTT
many	TRBD1	TRBV6-2/TRBV6-3	TRBJ2-7	CASSIPGQGLSYEQYF	TGTGCCAGCAGCATCCCCGGACAGGGCTTATCCTACGAGCAGTACTTC
NA	TRBD2	TRBV14	TRBJ2-5	CDSSQDVLAGGLGEAQYF	TGTGACAGCAGCCAAGATGTTCTAGCGGGAGGTTTGGGAGAGGCCCAGTACTTC
NA	NA	TRBV7-8	TRBJ2-2	CASGFKTGELFF	TGTGCCAGCGGTTTTAAGACCGGGGAGTTGTTTTTT
NA	NA	TRBV10-1	TRBJ2-5	CASGEGHQGRETQYF	TGCGCCAGCGGTGAGGGGCATCAGGGACGGGAGACCCAGTACTTC
NA	TRBD2	TRBV5-8	TRBJ2-4	CASSSRTSSNIKYF	TGTGCCAGCAGCTCTAGGACTAGCTCGAACATTAAGTACTTC
NA	NA	TRBV6-5	TRBJ2-1	CASSYSGTCHNEQFF	TGTGCCAGCAGTTACTCGGGAACCTGCCACAATGAGCAGTTCTTC
NA	TRBD2	TRBV4-3	TRBJ2-7	CVSSPSAGGLEQYF	TGTGTCAGCAGTCCGTCCGCGGGAGGGCTCGAACAGTACTTC
many	TRBD2	TRBV6-2/TRBV6-3	TRBJ2-1	CASSYVAGGANNEQFF	TGTGCCAGCAGTTATGTGGCGGGAGGGGCCAACAATGAGCAGTTCTTC
NA	NA	TRBV11-1	TRBJ2-7	CASSLQRRSSYEQYF	TGTGCCAGCAGCCTACAGCGGAGGAGCTCCTACGAGCAGTACTTC
many	NA	TRBV7-9	TRBJ2-7	CASSLWGNEQYF	TGTGCCAGCAGCTTATGGGGCAACGAGCAGTACTTC
NA	NA	TRBV6-2/TRBV6-3	TRBJ2-7	CASSGRTVSSYEQYF	TGTGCCAGCAGTGGTAGGACGGTTTCGTCCTACGAGCAGTACTTC
NA	TRBD1	TRBV6-5	TRBJ2-1	CASSERQGMGNKQFF	TGTGCCAGCAGTGAGCGACAGGGGATGGGCAATAAGCAGTTCTTC
medium-sized	TRBD2	TRBV11-2	TRBJ2-5	CASRTSGRGETQYF	TGTGCCAGCCGAACTAGCGGGAGAGGAGAGACCCAGTACTTC
few	NA	TRBV4-3	TRBJ1-2	CASSQEPPVNRFLANYGYTF	TGCGCCAGCAGCCAAGAGCCCCCCGTCAACAGGTTCCTAGCTAACTATGGCTACACCTTC
NA	TRBD1	TRBV11-1	TRBJ1-5	CASSLSGGNQLQHF	TGTGCCAGCAGTTTATCAGGGGGCAATCAGCTCCAGCATTTT
few	NA	TRBV12-3/TRBV12-4	TRBJ2-1	CASSFLRGVHNEQFF	TGTGCCAGCAGTTTCTTAAGGGGTGTGCACAATGAGCAGTTCTTC